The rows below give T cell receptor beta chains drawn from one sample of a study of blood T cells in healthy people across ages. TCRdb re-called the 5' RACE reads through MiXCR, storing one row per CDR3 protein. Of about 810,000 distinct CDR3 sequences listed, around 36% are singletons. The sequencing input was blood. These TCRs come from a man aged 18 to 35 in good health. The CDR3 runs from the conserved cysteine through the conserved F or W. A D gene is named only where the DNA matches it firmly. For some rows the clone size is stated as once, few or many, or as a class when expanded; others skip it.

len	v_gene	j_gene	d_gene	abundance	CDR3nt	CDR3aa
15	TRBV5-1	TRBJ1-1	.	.	TGCGCCAGCAGCTTAAAACAGGGTGTGAACACTGAAGCTTTCTTT	CASSLKQGVNTEAFF
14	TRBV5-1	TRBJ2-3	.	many	TGCGCCAGCACCCCACTAGGTAGCACAGATACGCAGTATTTT	CASTPLGSTDTQYF
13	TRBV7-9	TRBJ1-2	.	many	TGTGCCAGCAGCTTAACGGGGCTAGAGGGCTACACCTTC	CASSLTGLEGYTF
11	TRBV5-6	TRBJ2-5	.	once	TGTGCCAGCTCCCTGGATCGGGCCCAGTACTTC	CASSLDRAQYF
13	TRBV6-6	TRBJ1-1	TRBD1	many	TGTGCCAGCAGACGGACAGGGGGAACTGAAGCTTTCTTT	CASRRTGGTEAFF
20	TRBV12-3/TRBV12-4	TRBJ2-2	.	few	TGTGCCAGCAGCTCCTTAGCCGGGTACACTCTAATAGCGAACACCGGGGAGCTGTTTTTT	CASSSLAGYTLIANTGELFF
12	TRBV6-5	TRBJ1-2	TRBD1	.	TGTGCCACCTATAAGGGGGCGCACGGCTACACCTTC	CATYKGAHGYTF
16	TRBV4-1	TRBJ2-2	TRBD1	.	TGCGCCAGCAGCCGAGACAGGGGGAAAGGCACCGGGGAGCTGTTTTTT	CASSRDRGKGTGELFF
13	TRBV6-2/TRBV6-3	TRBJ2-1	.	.	TGTGCCAGCAGTTACGACAGCAACAATGAGCAGTTCTTC	CASSYDSNNEQFF
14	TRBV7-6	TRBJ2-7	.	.	TGTGCCAGCAGCTTAGCTGGAGAAGCTTACGAGCAGTACTTC	CASSLAGEAYEQYF
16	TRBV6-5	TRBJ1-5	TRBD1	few	TGTGCCAGCAGTTGGGACAGGGCTCTTAGCAATCAGCCCCAGCATTTT	CASSWDRALSNQPQHF
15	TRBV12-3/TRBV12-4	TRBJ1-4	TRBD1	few	TGTGCCAGCAGTTTAAGACAGGGACGTAATGAAAAACTGTTTTTT	CASSLRQGRNEKLFF
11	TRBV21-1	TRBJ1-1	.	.	TGTGCCAGCAGCAAAGTTATAGAAGCTTTCTTT	CASSKVIEAFF
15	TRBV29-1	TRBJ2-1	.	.	TGCAGCGTTGGCCCCGGGGAAGGGGTGTCGAATGAGCAGTTCTTC	CSVGPGEGVSNEQFF
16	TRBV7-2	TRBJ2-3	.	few	TGTGCCAGCAGCTTAGAGAGGGGGGCGTGGTCAGATACGCAGTATTTT	CASSLERGAWSDTQYF
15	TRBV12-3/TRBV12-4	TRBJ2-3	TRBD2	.	TGTGCCAGCAATACCGGGACTAGCGGGGGGCTTACGCAGTATTTT	CASNTGTSGGLTQYF
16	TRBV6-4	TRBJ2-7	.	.	TGTGCCAGCAGTGAAACCGGGGAGAGCTCCTACAATGAGCAGTACTTC	CASSETGESSYNEQYF
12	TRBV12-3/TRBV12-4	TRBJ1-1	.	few	TGTGCCAGCAGCTCTCATGGGAATGAAGCTTTCTTT	CASSSHGNEAFF
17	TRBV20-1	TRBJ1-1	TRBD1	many	TGCAGTGCTAGATCGGCAGGGGGCTTCCTTCCGAACACTGAAGCTTTCTTT	CSARSAGGFLPNTEAFF
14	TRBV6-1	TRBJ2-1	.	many	TGTGCCAGCACGTCCGGGCGCTCCTACAATGAGCAGTTCTTC	CASTSGRSYNEQFF